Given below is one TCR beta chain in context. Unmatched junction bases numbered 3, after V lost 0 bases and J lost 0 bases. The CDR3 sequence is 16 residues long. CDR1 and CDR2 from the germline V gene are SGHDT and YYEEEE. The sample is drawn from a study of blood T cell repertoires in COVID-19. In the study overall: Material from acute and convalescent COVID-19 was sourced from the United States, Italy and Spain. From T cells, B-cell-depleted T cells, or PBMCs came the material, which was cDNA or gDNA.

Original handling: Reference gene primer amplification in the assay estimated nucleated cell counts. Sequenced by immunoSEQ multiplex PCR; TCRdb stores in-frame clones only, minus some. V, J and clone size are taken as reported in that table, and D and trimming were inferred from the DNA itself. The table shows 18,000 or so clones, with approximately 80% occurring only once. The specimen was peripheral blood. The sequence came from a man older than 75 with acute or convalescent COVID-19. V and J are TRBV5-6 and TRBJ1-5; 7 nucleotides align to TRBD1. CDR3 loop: CASSLVAGGSNQPQHF. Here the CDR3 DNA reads TGTGCCAGCAGCTTGGTTGCAGGGGGTAGCAATCAGCCCCAGCATTTT.